A single sample gave rise to the 18 T cell receptor beta chains below, sequenced in a study of blood T cell repertoires in COVID-19. Sequenced by immunoSEQ multiplex PCR; TCRdb stores in-frame clones only, minus some. The sample contains some 100,000 clones, over 75% of which appear only once. Material: peripheral blood. The receptors here all came from a woman in her twenties or thirties with acute or convalescent COVID-19.

The gene calls are TRBV6-5 and TRBJ2-2, with D possibly matching TRBD1 (6 bases). Germline-derived CDR1 and CDR2 are MNHEY and SVGAGI. The CDR3 length is 14 residues. The V end lost 6 bases, the J end lost 3 bases, and 11 bases lay between the germline ends. Written as DNA, the CDR3 is TGTGCCAGCAGGGCAGGGGTGGACACCGGGGAGCTGTTTTTT. This codes for CASRAGVDTGELFF.

The gene calls are TRBV4-1 and TRBJ2-6; tentatively, D is TRBD1 (6 bases). CDR3 length: 18 amino acids. Trimming removed 5 bases from V and 2 bases from J, with 19 bases in between. The germline CDR1 and CDR2 sequences are MGHRA and YSYEKL. The CDR3 sequence is CASSTRQARGTGANVLTF. CDR3 nucleotide sequence: TGCGCCAGCAGCACCCGGCAAGCCAGGGGAACTGGGGCCAACGTCCTGACTTTC.

V usage is TRBV19 and J usage is TRBJ1-2; 9 nucleotides align to TRBD1. V dropped 9 bases and J dropped 6; count of bases not matched to a gene: 8. From germline, CDR1 is LNHDA and CDR2 SQIVND (reference sequence). The CDR3 has 13 amino acids. The chain's CDR3 is CASVLGQGHGYTF. The CDR3 coding sequence is TGTGCCAGCGTACTGGGACAGGGACATGGCTACACCTTC.

The CDR3 nucleotides are TGCGCCAGCAGCTTAACAGGGGAAGAAAAACTGTTTTTT. It is translated as CASSLTGEEKLFF. V gene TRBV5-1 combines with J gene TRBJ1-4; 7 nucleotides agree with TRBD1. V trimming: 2 bases; J trimming: 8 bases; junction bases outside the gene matches: 3. Germline assignment: CDR1 SGHRS and CDR2 YFSETQ. The CDR3 contains 13 residues.

This chain connects TRBV30 to TRBJ1-3; D remains unclear. There are 13 residues in the CDR3. V dropped 1 base and J dropped 2 bases, with 6 bases sitting between them. Germline CDR1 is GTSNPN and CDR2 is SVGIG (reference sequence). The CDR3 bases are TGTGCCTGGAGTGGGTCAGCTGGAAACACCATATATTTT. Its protein product is CAWSGSAGNTIYF.

This clone was seen only once. The chain couples TRBV12-3 or TRBV12-4 to TRBJ1-1; 7 bases map to TRBD1. J gave up 6 bases and V 7 bases, and 8 bases lay outside the gene matches. The CDR3 extends over 13 amino acids. Here the CDR3 DNA reads TGTGCCAGCACCATCTCAGGGGGGTCTGAAGCTTTCTTT. Translating gives CASTISGGSEAFF.

This clone showed up just a few times. The chain joins TRBV6-1 to TRBJ2-3; 9 bases agree with TRBD1. The CDR3 is 16 amino acids. The J segment lost 4 bases and the V segment lost 0 bases, leaving 5 bases of the junction unmatched. Germline CDR1 is MNHNS and CDR2 is SASEGT. CDR3 region: CASSEASGQGADTQYF. The CDR3 DNA reads TGTGCCAGCAGTGAAGCTTCGGGACAGGGCGCAGATACGCAGTATTTT.

The J gene is TRBJ2-1, the V gene TRBV6-4; TRBD2 agrees at 9 bases. V dropped 0 bases and J dropped 6; count of bases not matched to a gene: 0. The germline V gene encodes CDR1 MRHNA and CDR2 SNTAGT. This CDR3 is built from 14 residues. The CDR3 nucleotides are TGTGCCAGCAGTGACTCGCGGGGGGGCAATGAGCAGTTCTTC. This codes for CASSDSRGGNEQFF.

The chain employs TRBV11-1 and TRBJ1-1, with D perhaps TRBD1 (5 bases). CDR1 is SGHAT and CDR2 is FQDESV in the germline V gene (reference sequence). This CDR3 contains 14 residues. With 8 bases removed from V and 0 bases from J, the gap between germline ends came to 13 bases. CDR3 region: CASGADLVNTEAFF. For the CDR3, the DNA is TGTGCCAGCGGGGCGGACCTGGTGAACACTGAAGCTTTCTTT.

This clone appeared once. The genes are TRBV11-2 and TRBJ2-7, with 10 bases identical to TRBD2. The CDR3 length is 16 residues. CDR1 is SGHAT, CDR2 FQNNGV, per germline. The V segment lost 5 bases and the J segment 1 base; nucleotides outside the gene matches: 8. The CDR3 here is CASSGKKTSGSYEQYF. The CDR3 DNA sequence: TGTGCCAGCAGCGGCAAAAAGACTAGCGGGTCCTACGAGCAGTACTTC.

The V call is TRBV10-3, the J call TRBJ2-1; the match to TRBD2 covers 12 bases. The V and J ends lost 6 bases and 7 bases, in that order; junction bases with no gene match: 1. Germline CDR1 ENHRY, CDR2 SYGVKD. The CDR3 runs to 13 residues. In DNA form, the CDR3 reads TGTGCCATCAGGGGACTAGCGGGTAATGAGCAGTTCTTC. Residues: CAIRGLAGNEQFF.

The chain combines TRBV29-1 with TRBJ2-7; the match to TRBD1 covers 9 bases. V shed 4 bases, J shed 3 bases, and the junction held 7 bases outside the gene matches. Germline assignment: CDR1 SQVTM and CDR2 ANQGSEA. The CDR3 runs 14 residues. Here the CDR3 reads CSVVGGGQGYEQYF. The CDR3 DNA sequence: TGCAGCGTTGTCGGAGGGGGACAGGGCTACGAGCAGTACTTC.

The chain links TRBV6-6 to TRBJ1-2; TRBD1 matches 7 bases. CDR3 length equals 15 residues. The germline CDR1 and CDR2 sequences are MNHNY and SVGAGI (reference sequence). J was trimmed by 5 bases and V by 5 bases; bases with no gene match: 11. As DNA, the CDR3 is TGTGCCAGCAGTCTCTACGACAGGGTGGAATATGGCTACACCTTC. This codes for CASSLYDRVEYGYTF.

This chain uses TRBV2 with TRBJ2-3; 7 bases align to TRBD2. In germline, CDR1 is SNHLY, CDR2 FYNNEI. The CDR3 has 15 residues. Unmatched junction bases numbered 9, after V lost 7 bases and J lost 2 bases. The CDR3 DNA reads TGTGCCAGCATTGGACTACTAGCGCACACAGATACGCAGTATTTT. It specifies CASIGLLAHTDTQYF.

The J gene is TRBJ1-2, the V gene TRBV7-9; the D gene is possibly TRBD1 (5 bases). CDR3 size: 15 residues. Germline CDR1 SEHNR, CDR2 FQNEAQ (reference sequence). The V gene lost 5 bases and the J gene lost 4 bases, with 17 bases spanning the gap. CDR3 nucleotides: TGTGCCAGCAGCCCGTCGGGGGGTTTCCTCTATGGCTACACCTTC. Its protein product is CASSPSGGFLYGYTF.

The genes are TRBV6-5 and TRBJ2-7; 7 bases map to TRBD1. Germline trimming cut 10 bases from V and 4 bases from J; bases unmatched to any gene: 16. Germline values: CDR1 MNHEY, CDR2 SVGAGI. The CDR3 has 15 residues. CDR3 sequence (DNA): TGTGCCACCCGGACACCCAGGGGGAATGGATACGAGCAGTACTTC. The encoded protein is CATRTPRGNGYEQYF.

The chain carries TRBV11-2 and TRBJ1-1, with D unclear. The CDR3 contains 15 residues. The germline V gene encodes CDR1 SGHAT and CDR2 FQNNGV. V lost 5 bases and J 6 bases, leaving 19 bases between the germline ends. CDR3 in amino acids: CASSQEASGRAEAFF. Written as DNA, the CDR3 is TGTGCCAGCAGCCAAGAGGCGTCTGGGAGGGCTGAAGCTTTCTTT.

The J gene is TRBJ2-3, the V gene TRBV11-2; TRBD1 matches at 8 bases. The ends lost 4 bases at V and 8 bases at J; junction bases unmatched: 8. The CDR3 extends over 14 amino acids. Per the germline V gene, CDR1 is SGHAT and CDR2 is FQNNGV. CDR3 sequence reads: CASSSRQDRATQYF. CDR3 nucleotide sequence: TGTGCCAGCAGCTCCCGACAGGACAGGGCTACGCAGTATTTT.